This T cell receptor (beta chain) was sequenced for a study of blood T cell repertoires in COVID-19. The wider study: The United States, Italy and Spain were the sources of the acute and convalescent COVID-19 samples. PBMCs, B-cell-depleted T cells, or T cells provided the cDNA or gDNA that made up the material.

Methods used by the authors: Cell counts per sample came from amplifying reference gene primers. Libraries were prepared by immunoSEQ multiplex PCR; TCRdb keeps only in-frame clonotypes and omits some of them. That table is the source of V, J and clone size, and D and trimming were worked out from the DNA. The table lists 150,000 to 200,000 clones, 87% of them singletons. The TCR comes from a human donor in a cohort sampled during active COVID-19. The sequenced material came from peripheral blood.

CDR3 amino acids: CASSQTYEQYF. CDR3 nucleotides: TGTGCCAGCAGCCAAACCTACGAGCAGTACTTC. V usage is TRBV5-5 and J usage is TRBJ2-7; D gene ambiguous. This CDR3 contains 11 residues. The ends were cut back, 4 bases at V and 2 bases at J, with 4 bases in the middle. CDR1 and CDR2 from the germline V gene are SGHKS and YYEKEE (reference sequence). Full variable domain (missing parts from reference TRBV5-5 and TRBJ2-7): DAGVTQSPTHLIKTRGQQVTLRCSPISGHKSVSWYQQVLGQGPQFIFQYYEKEERGRGNFPDRFSARQFPNYSSELNVNALLLGDSALYLCASSQTYEQYFGPGTRLTVT.